The clone carrying this T cell receptor (beta chain) has at least ten counts. The data stem from a study of patients with pleural tuberculosis. TCRdb used MiXCR to reprocess the reads, holding one entry per CDR3 protein. The repertoire has around 30,000 distinct CDR3 sequences, about a sixth of them found once; the top ten carry about 4%. V lost 6 bases to trimming and J lost 2 bases; unmatched junction nucleotides: 13. Germline loops: CDR1 MDHEN, CDR2 SYDVKM. The CDR3 is 17 residues long. The V and J genes are TRBV28 and TRBJ1-3, with TRBD1 identical over 7 bases. Source material: peripheral blood. This TCR was recovered from a human donor with pleural tuberculosis. CDR3: CASSRLTRGAAGNTIYF. CDR3 sequence (DNA): TGTGCCAGCAGCCGCCTAACCAGGGGGGCGGCTGGAAACACCATATATTTT.